This passage covers 20 T cell receptor beta chains from one sample sequenced in a study of T cell responses to AZD1222 COVID-19 vaccine. Repertoires were generated with immunoSEQ multiplex PCR, while TCRdb's copy carries only in-frame clones and drops some. The table shows more than 110,000 clones, with around 88% occurring only once. Source: peripheral blood, taken on day 0 of AZD1222 vaccination. The receptors here all came from an adult in good health.

Comment on this clone: Its ends do not fully match the called genes, so a read error is possible. The gene calls are TRBV19 and TRBJ2-2; no firm D call. This CDR3 is 15 amino acids long. The germline V gene encodes CDR1 LNHDA and CDR2 SQIVND (reference sequence). In DNA, the CDR3 is TGTGCCAGTAGGATAGCCCAGCTTGAAACCGGGGAGCTGTTTTTT. Amino acids: CASRIAQLETGELFF.

The chain combines TRBV9 with TRBJ1-1; a possible D gene is TRBD1 (5 bases). This CDR3 is built from 14 residues. From germline, CDR1 is SGDLS and CDR2 YYNGEE. V was pared by 3 bases and J by 4 bases, with 13 bases between. The CDR3 protein is CASSAVGTGTEAFF. CDR3 in DNA: TGTGCCAGCAGCGCAGTTGGGACGGGCACTGAAGCTTTCTTT.

J is TRBJ2-3 and V is TRBV3-1 (or the pseudogene TRBV3-2); TRBD1 aligns across 8 bases. The CDR3 is made up of 18 amino acids. CDR1 is LGHDT and CDR2 is YNNKEL in the germline V gene (reference sequence). V trimming: 0 bases; J trimming: 6 bases; junction bases outside the gene matches: 14. The DNA for the CDR3 is TGTGCCAGCAGCCAAGATCCTGTGACAGGGGCCGGAATGGATACGCAGTATTTT. Protein sequence: CASSQDPVTGAGMDTQYF.

This clone was recorded a few times. The CDR3: CASSATVNTEAFF. CDR3 coding DNA: TGTGCCAGCAGCGCGACAGTGAACACTGAAGCTTTCTTT. The chain has TRBV7-2 and TRBJ1-1, with D possibly matching TRBD1 (5 bases). V was trimmed by 5 bases and J by 0 bases, leaving 7 bases between them. The CDR3 has 13 residues. The germline CDR1 and CDR2 sequences are SGHTA and FQGNSA. Using reference TRBV7-2 and TRBJ1-1 for the parts outside the CDR3, the full variable domain is GAGVSQSPSNKVTEKGKDVELRCDPISGHTALYWYRQSLGQGLEFLIYFQGNSAPDKSGLPSDRFSAERTGGSVSTLTIQRTQQEDSAVYLCASSATVNTEAFFGQGTRLTVV.

V gene TRBV19 combines with J gene TRBJ1-3, with D perhaps TRBD1 (5 bases). CDR1 is LNHDA, CDR2 SQIVND, per germline (reference sequence). Trimming took off 1 base at V and 0 bases at J, with 19 bases between the two ends. This CDR3 contains 19 residues. The CDR3 DNA reads as TGTGCCAGTAGTATAGGCCGGCGACAGCCGAAAGACTCTGGAAACACCATATATTTT. Translation: CASSIGRRQPKDSGNTIYF.

This chain links TRBV7-2 with TRBJ1-1; D perhaps matches TRBD1 (6 bases). The CDR3 is made up of 14 amino acids. V dropped 1 base and J dropped 4 bases, with 10 bases sitting between them. The germline V gene has CDR1 SGHTA and CDR2 FQGNSA. Here the CDR3 reads CASSLERGITEAFF. CDR3 nucleotide sequence: TGTGCCAGCAGCTTAGAGAGGGGGATCACTGAAGCTTTCTTT.

This chain joins TRBV27 and TRBJ1-4; TRBD1 matches at 7 bases. The CDR3 runs to 13 residues. With 3 bases clipped from V and 8 bases from J, the junction kept 3 bases outside the gene matches. Germline V lookup: CDR1 MNHEY, CDR2 SMNVEV (reference sequence). The CDR3 is CASSFQGGEKLFF. The DNA for the CDR3 is TGTGCCAGCAGTTTCCAGGGGGGAGAAAAACTGTTTTTT.

This chain uses TRBV9 with TRBJ1-2; 8 bases agree with TRBD1. The V gene end was trimmed by 5 bases and the J gene end by 5 bases; junction bases not matched to a gene: 8. Germline assignment: CDR1 SGDLS and CDR2 YYNGEE. This CDR3 is 14 amino acids long. The CDR3 nucleotides read TGTGCCAGCAGTCAAGACAGGGGACATTATGGCTACACCTTC. The encoded protein is CASSQDRGHYGYTF.

The chain couples TRBV4-2 to TRBJ2-6, with 12 bases matching TRBD1. V trimming: 4 bases; J trimming: 3 bases; junction bases outside the gene matches: 7. The CDR3 sequence is 18 residues long. Germline V CDR1 and CDR2: LGHNA, YNFKEQ. CDR3 DNA: TGTGCCAGCAGCCCCGTCGGGACAGGGGGCGGTGGGGCCAACGTCCTGACTTTC. Its protein product is CASSPVGTGGGGANVLTF.

The J gene is TRBJ1-1, the V gene TRBV7-3; D is unresolved. CDR1 is SGHTA, CDR2 FQGTGA, per germline. This CDR3 region has 13 residues. V was clipped by 4 bases and J by 4 bases, with 10 bases between them. CDR3: CASSSSDFTEAFF. The CDR3 DNA follows: TGTGCCAGCAGCTCCTCAGATTTCACTGAAGCTTTCTTT.

J is TRBJ1-5 and V is TRBV6-1; TRBD1 might be the D (5 bases). The V gene's germline CDR1 is MNHNS and CDR2 SASEGT. This CDR3 comprises 13 residues. Trimming stripped 3 bases from V and 2 bases from J, with 5 bases between. DNA for the CDR3: TGTGCCAGCAGTGAGGGGGGCAATCAGCCCCAGCATTTT. Translation: CASSEGGNQPQHF.

The J gene is TRBJ1-6, the V gene TRBV10-1; unclear D gene. This CDR3 spans 18 amino acids. Between the trimmed V and J ends, which lost 3 bases and 0 bases, there was a span of 15 bases. Germline values: CDR1 WNHNN, CDR2 SYGVQD (reference sequence). The CDR3 DNA is TGCGCCAGCAGTGACCCAGACCGAGTAAGCTCCTATAATTCACCCCTCCACTTT. Its protein is CASSDPDRVSSYNSPLHF.

The V and J genes are TRBV28 and TRBJ1-5, with 7 bases aligning to TRBD1. The length of the CDR3 is 14 residues. Germline CDR1 MDHEN, CDR2 SYDVKM. V dropped 6 bases and J dropped 5; count of bases not matched to a gene: 7. Here the CDR3 reads CASSIDRADQPQHF. The CDR3 DNA sequence: TGTGCCAGCAGCATCGACAGGGCTGATCAGCCCCAGCATTTT.

This chain joins TRBV19 and TRBJ2-3, with 7 positions matching TRBD1. The CDR3 runs 14 residues. J gave up 0 bases and V 11 bases, and 8 bases lay outside the gene matches. Germline lookup yields CDR1 LNHDA and CDR2 SQIVND (reference sequence). CDR3 coding DNA: TGTGCCTCTAGGGGGACAGCTAGCACAGATACGCAGTATTTT. Translating it yields CASRGTASTDTQYF.

The chain links TRBV5-1 to TRBJ2-1; possible D gene TRBD1, 5 bases. The CDR3 spans 15 residues. Germline V gives CDR1 SGHRS, CDR2 YFSETQ. V lost 6 bases, J lost 3 bases, and 16 bases lay in between. In DNA form, the CDR3 reads TGCGCCAGCACCCAAGGGGTGGGCCGCTACAATGAGCAGTTCTTC. Protein product: CASTQGVGRYNEQFF. The complete variable domain, with remaining parts taken from reference TRBV5-1 and TRBJ2-1, reads KAGVTQTPRYLIKTRGQQVTLSCSPISGHRSVSWYQQTPGQGLQFLFEYFSETQRNKGNFPGRFSGRQFSNSRSEMNVSTLELGDSALYLCASTQGVGRYNEQFFGPGTRLTVL.

J is TRBJ2-1 and V is TRBV13; 8 bases map to TRBD2. Trimming took 1 base from V and 6 from J; bases not matched to a gene: 5. Germline V lookup: CDR1 PRHDT, CDR2 FYEKMQ (reference sequence). The CDR3 runs 15 residues. CDR3 region: CASSLAGRAANEQFF. The CDR3 coding sequence is TGTGCCAGCAGCTTAGCCGGGAGGGCCGCCAATGAGCAGTTCTTC.

The chain is built from TRBV6-2 or TRBV6-3 and TRBJ1-5; D gene unclear. V shed 0 bases and J shed 3 bases, with 21 bases lying between them. The germline V gene encodes CDR1 MNHEY and CDR2 SVGEGT. The CDR3 is made up of 19 amino acids. CDR3 amino acids: CASSYSGSPLSGVNQPQHF. Here the CDR3 DNA reads TGTGCCAGCAGTTACTCCGGCTCCCCGCTTTCCGGCGTCAATCAGCCCCAGCATTTT.

This rearrangement joins TRBV18 to TRBJ1-3; D remains ambiguous. Trimming cost V 3 bases and J 3 bases, with 12 bases left between them. Germline-derived CDR1 and CDR2 are KGHSH and LQKENI. The CDR3 extends over 15 amino acids. The CDR3 coding sequence is TGTGCCAGCTCACCGGACGTTGGGGATGGAAACACCATATATTTT. Translating gives CASSPDVGDGNTIYF. The full variable domain, completed using reference TRBV18 and TRBJ1-3, is NAGVMQNPRHLVRRRGQEARLRCSPMKGHSHVYWYRQLPEEGLKFMVYLQKENIIDESGMPKERFSAEFPKEGPSILRIQQVVRGDSAAYFCASSPDVGDGNTIYFGEGSWLTVV.

In nucleotides, the CDR3 is TGTGCCATCAGTGTGGCCCTGGGCAGGGACTCTGGAAACACCATATATTTT. It encodes CAISVALGRDSGNTIYF. The rearrangement uses TRBV10-3 and TRBJ1-3; a weak D match, TRBD1 (5 bases). This CDR3 has 17 residues. The germline gives CDR1 ENHRY, CDR2 SYGVKD. The ends were cut back, 4 bases at V and 0 bases at J, with 16 bases in the middle.

The rearrangement uses TRBV5-1 and TRBJ2-7; TRBD2 agrees at 7 bases. The J segment lost 6 bases and the V segment lost 1 base, leaving 7 bases of the junction unmatched. CDR1 is SGHRS, CDR2 YFSETQ, per germline. There are 14 residues in the CDR3. The CDR3 sequence: CASSLSGKGFEQYF. CDR3 coding DNA: TGCGCCAGCAGCTTGAGCGGGAAGGGGTTCGAGCAGTACTTC.